These 21 T cell receptor beta chains share one sample of origin, sequenced in a study of T cells expressing NK-cell markers. Each CDR3 protein gets one entry in TCRdb, which reprocessed the 5' RACE reads and gives no DNA. The table lists approximately 550,000 distinct CDR3 sequences. The source material was blood T cells: a sorted CD56 or NKG2C T cell subset, CD4+ or CD8+ T cells, or bulk PBMC T cells (not recorded which). The receptors were gathered from a man younger than 30 in good health.

This rearrangement joins TRBV15 to TRBJ2-4. The CDR3 runs to 12 residues. Germline values: CDR1 LNHNV, CDR2 YYDKDF (reference sequence). CDR3 amino acids: CATSRDMRHQYF.

This rearrangement joins TRBV12-3 or TRBV12-4 to TRBJ2-1; TCRdb's assignment of TRBD1 cannot be checked, as there is no DNA. The CDR3 runs to 18 residues. The CDR3: CASSLSFGKGEDYNEQFF.

V usage is TRBV11-2 and J usage is TRBJ2-1; with no DNA, the TCRdb D assignment of TRBD2 cannot be verified. The germline V gene has CDR1 SGHAT and CDR2 FQNNGV. This CDR3 has 16 amino acids. The CDR3 region is CASSLAGSGKNNEQFF.

V is TRBV7-9 and J is TRBJ1-2. The CDR3 extends over 14 amino acids. Germline V lookup: CDR1 SEHNR, CDR2 FQNEAQ (reference sequence). CDR3 in amino acids: CASSLTVTNYGYTF. The full variable domain, completed using reference TRBV7-9 and TRBJ1-2, is DTGVSQNPRHKITKRGQNVTFRCDPISEHNRLYWYRQTLGQGPEFLTYFQNEAQLEKSRLLSDRFSAERPKGSFSTLEIQRTEQGDSAMYLCASSLTVTNYGYTFGSGTRLTVV.

V and J are TRBV5-1 and TRBJ2-1; TCRdb indicates TRBD2, and absent DNA this call remains unverified. Germline-derived CDR1 and CDR2 are SGHRS and YFSETQ. CDR3 length: 14 residues. Here the CDR3 reads CASWPSETYNEQFF.

This chain uses TRBV28 with TRBJ2-2; TCRdb picks TRBD1, but there is no DNA to check that call. The CDR3 runs 13 residues. Germline V gives CDR1 MDHEN, CDR2 SYDVKM. CDR3 protein: CATPGRNTGELFF.

The chain is built from TRBV5-6 and TRBJ2-1. The germline V gene has CDR1 SGHDT and CDR2 YYEEEE. This CDR3 has 15 residues. This CDR3 is CASSLGALSYNEQFF.

This chain connects TRBV12-3 or TRBV12-4 to TRBJ2-5; TCRdb picks TRBD2, but there is no DNA to check that call. The CDR3 runs to 14 residues. CDR3 amino acids: CASPRWTSKETQYF.

V is TRBV5-1 and J is TRBJ2-7. Germline V CDR1 and CDR2: SGHRS, YFSETQ. There are 14 residues in the CDR3. The chain's CDR3 is CASSLGQRAYEQYF.

The rearrangement joins TRBV7-8 to TRBJ1-1; TCRdb's D gene call, TRBD1, goes unchecked for lack of DNA. Looked up from germline, CDR1 is SGHVS and CDR2 is FQNEAQ. CDR3 length: 16 residues. The CDR3 is CASSLARDSYNTEAFF.

V is TRBV27 and J is TRBJ1-2; the D call from TCRdb, TRBD1, cannot be confirmed without DNA. Germline CDR1 MNHEY, CDR2 SMNVEV (reference sequence). The CDR3 spans 13 residues. CDR3: CASGWQGADGYTF.

The chain links TRBV10-3 to TRBJ2-6; TCRdb proposes TRBD1, but this gene call is untestable without DNA. This CDR3 is built from 18 residues. Germline V gene sequence: CDR1 ENHRY, CDR2 SYGVKD. The CDR3 sequence is CASRQSGTGYSGANVLTF.

This chain uses TRBV7-2 with TRBJ2-3. The CDR3 covers 14 residues. Germline CDR1 and CDR2: SGHTA and FQGNSA. The CDR3 protein is CASSLVFGQSEQYF. The full variable domain, its missing parts supplied by reference TRBV7-2 and TRBJ2-3, is GAGVSQSPSNKVTEKGKDVELRCDPISGHTALYWYRQSLGQGLEFLIYFQGNSAPDKSGLPSDRFSAERTGGSVSTLTIQRTQQEDSAVYLCASSLVFGQSEQYFGPGTRLTVL.

The rearrangement uses TRBV7-2 and TRBJ2-2. Germline V lookup: CDR1 SGHTA, CDR2 FQGNSA. This CDR3 comprises 14 residues. This chain's CDR3 is CASSLLHEVGELFF.

The V and J genes are TRBV6-2 or TRBV6-3 and TRBJ1-1. Germline CDR1 is MNHEY and CDR2 is SVGEGT. The CDR3 has 15 residues. The CDR3 loop is CASSYPGLKNTEAFF.

The chain employs TRBV3-1 and TRBJ2-7; lacking DNA, the TRBD1 call made by TCRdb goes unchecked. This CDR3 is 16 amino acids long. Per the germline V gene, CDR1 is LGHDT and CDR2 is YNNKEL (reference sequence). The CDR3 sequence is CASSQATGITTYEQYF.

J is TRBJ1-2 and V is TRBV7-8. The CDR3 sequence is 12 residues long. Germline V lookup: CDR1 SGHVS, CDR2 FQNEAQ. CDR3 in amino acids: CASSLENYGYTF.

This chain links TRBV20-1 with TRBJ1-4; TCRdb indicates TRBD1, and absent DNA this call remains unverified. The germline CDR1 and CDR2 sequences are DFQATT and SNEGSKA (reference sequence). The CDR3 has 14 amino acids. The CDR3 reads CSARTGNTNEKLFF.

The chain uses TRBV2 and TRBJ2-3; as DNA is missing, the TRBD1 call by TCRdb cannot be tested. Germline V gene data show CDR1 as SNHLY and CDR2 as FYNNEI. The length of the CDR3 is 15 residues. The CDR3: CASSPQGWPTDTQYF.

The chain employs TRBV24-1 and TRBJ2-5; without DNA, the TCRdb call of TRBD1 cannot be checked. The CDR3 extends over 16 amino acids. The germline V gene has CDR1 KGHDR and CDR2 SFDVKD. The chain's CDR3 is CATSDHRAQGQETQYF.

This sequence joins TRBV24-1 and TRBJ2-2; TCRdb picks TRBD1, but there is no DNA to check that call. The germline CDR1 and CDR2 sequences are KGHDR and SFDVKD. This CDR3 has 16 residues. Here the CDR3 reads CATSDVRAQGPGELFF.